This T cell receptor beta chain stems from a study of cytomegalovirus exposure and HLA in healthy donors. Findings of the study overall: The study carried out a later analysis of TCR beta sequences. It associated 15,000 to 20,000 of them with specific HLA alleles at a false discovery rate of 0.05. In an earlier analysis, in around 590 donors, most V segments appeared productive either ~90% or ~30% of the time.

The CDR3 is made up of 13 amino acids. V was pared by 3 bases and J by 7 bases, with 10 bases between. Germline V gene lookup returns CDR1 SGHNT and CDR2 YENEEA. Concerning this clone: Its cognate antigen is unknown.

The PCR made use of 60 Vbeta and 13 Jbeta primers. Sequenced by immunoSEQ multiplex PCR; TCRdb stores in-frame clones only, minus some. The sample records 130,000 or so clones, around 79% being singletons. The chain employs TRBV11-3 and TRBJ1-3; unclear D gene. Sample: PBMCs. The sequence was collected from a woman aged 40 to 50 in good health and CMV-seropositive. The CDR3 region has the DNA TGTGCCAGCAGCTTGGCCGGAGGGAACACCATATATTTT. Protein sequence: CASSLAGGNTIYF.